The 15 T cell receptor beta chains given below trace back to one sample, sequenced in a study of OX40 agonist ivuxolimab in advanced cancers. The data were produced by immunoSEQ multiplex PCR, yet TCRdb's version contains in-frame clones alone and is incomplete. The sample lists more than 60,000 clones; about 93% were seen once. The material sequenced was CD4+ or CD8+ T cells sorted from blood, taken in a trial of the OX40 agonist ivuxolimab. The source of these receptors is an adult with an advanced solid tumor such as melanoma, head and neck, liver or kidney cancer.

The rearrangement uses TRBV11-1 and TRBJ2-7, with D perhaps TRBD2 (5 bases). V lost 5 bases, J lost 0 bases, and 20 bases lay in between. Germline values: CDR1 SGHAT, CDR2 FQDESV (reference sequence). The CDR3 consists of 17 residues. The CDR3 protein is CASSPSGKAEFSYEQYF. Written as DNA, the CDR3 is TGTGCCAGCAGCCCCTCCGGGAAAGCGGAATTCTCCTACGAGCAGTACTTC.

The V call is TRBV9, the J call TRBJ2-2, with 7 nucleotides matching TRBD2. V lost 2 bases, J lost 0 bases, and 1 base stayed unmatched. The CDR3 loop spans 15 amino acids. Germline CDR1 SGDLS, CDR2 YYNGEE. CDR3 bases: TGTGCCAGCAGCGTCCGGGAGGCGAACACCGGGGAGCTGTTTTTT. It codes for CASSVREANTGELFF. Complete variable domain (other parts from reference TRBV9 and TRBJ2-2): DSGVTQTPKHLITATGQRVTLRCSPRSGDLSVYWYQQSLDQGLQFLIQYYNGEERAKGNILERFSAQQFPDLHSELNLSSLELGDSALYFCASSVREANTGELFFGEGSRLTVL.

This clone was recorded only once. The chain is built from TRBV5-6 and TRBJ2-7; D is unresolved. Germline CDR1 and CDR2: SGHDT and YYEEEE. Trimming shortened V by 1 base and J by 0 bases, and 14 bases separated the two germline ends. The CDR3 is made up of 16 amino acids. The CDR3 coding sequence is TGTGCCAGCAGCTTGTCTCGACGATGGAGCTCCTACGAGCAGTACTTC. This translates into CASSLSRRWSSYEQYF.

The chain carries TRBV7-2 and TRBJ2-1, with TRBD2 as a possible D gene (6 bases). CDR1 and CDR2 from the germline V gene are SGHTA and FQGNSA. V shed 9 bases and J shed 0 bases, with 12 bases lying between them. The CDR3 runs 14 residues. CDR3 protein: CASAGRSSYNEQFF. In DNA, the CDR3 is TGTGCCAGTGCGGGGCGGAGCTCCTACAATGAGCAGTTCTTC. Filled out from reference TRBV7-2 and TRBJ2-1, the complete variable domain reads GAGVSQSPSNKVTEKGKDVELRCDPISGHTALYWYRQSLGQGLEFLIYFQGNSAPDKSGLPSDRFSAERTGGSVSTLTIQRTQQEDSAVYLCASAGRSSYNEQFFGPGTRLTVL.

This chain connects TRBV19 to TRBJ2-5, with D perhaps being TRBD1 or TRBD2 (6 bases each). Germline CDR1 is LNHDA and CDR2 is SQIVND (reference sequence). The CDR3 has 16 residues. Trimming removed 2 bases from V and 1 base from J, with 14 bases in between. CDR3 in DNA: TGTGCCAGTAGTATAAGGGGGGCGCTCCCCCAAGAGACCCAGTACTTC. Translating gives CASSIRGALPQETQYF.

V gene TRBV7-9 combines with J gene TRBJ2-3; D uncertain. This CDR3 is 12 amino acids long. Germline-derived CDR1 and CDR2 are SEHNR and FQNEAQ (reference sequence). V lost 3 bases and J lost 4, with 5 bases in between. The CDR3 DNA reads TGTGCCAGCAGCTTGGATGCAGATACGCAGTATTTT. The encoded protein is CASSLDADTQYF.

V usage is TRBV27 and J usage is TRBJ1-5, with 7 nucleotides matching TRBD1. The CDR3 loop spans 16 amino acids. Germline CDR1 is MNHEY and CDR2 is SMNVEV (reference sequence). Trimming removed 0 bases from V and 4 bases from J; junction bases left unmatched: 6. Here the CDR3 reads CASSLSRGLLNQPQHF. The DNA of the CDR3 is TGTGCCAGCAGTTTATCTAGGGGGCTTTTAAATCAGCCCCAGCATTTT.

This clone was recorded only once. The chain combines TRBV4-1 with TRBJ1-2; 8 bases map to TRBD1. This CDR3 is 18 amino acids long. J gave up 0 bases and V 4 bases, and 13 bases lay outside the gene matches. Germline CDR1 and CDR2: MGHRA and YSYEKL. The CDR3 coding sequence is TGCGCCAGCAGCCGTACCGGGACAGGACCAGTCTCTAACTATGGCTACACCTTC. Residues: CASSRTGTGPVSNYGYTF.

This chain links TRBV5-1 with TRBJ2-3, with 9 bases lining up with TRBD1. Germline assignment: CDR1 SGHRS and CDR2 YFSETQ. After removal of 1 base from V and 4 bases from J, the junction contained 4 bases not matched to a gene. The CDR3 contains 15 residues. The DNA for the CDR3 is TGCGCCAGCAGCTTGACAGGGGGCGCGGCAGATACGCAGTATTTT. Its protein is CASSLTGGAADTQYF.

This chain joins TRBV9 and TRBJ2-1; 11 nucleotides line up with TRBD2. V lost 3 bases, J lost 9 bases, and 8 bases stayed unmatched. Germline loops: CDR1 SGDLS, CDR2 YYNGEE. The CDR3 contains 15 residues. This chain's CDR3 is CASSGTSGGLPEQFF. The CDR3 nucleotides read TGTGCCAGCAGCGGTACTAGCGGGGGTTTACCTGAGCAGTTCTTC.

J is TRBJ1-5 and V is TRBV27; D ambiguous. CDR3 length: 13 residues. The V and J ends lost 3 bases and 0 bases respectively, with 3 bases between them. Germline V gene data show CDR1 as MNHEY and CDR2 as SMNVEV (reference sequence). CDR3 bases: TGTGCCAGCAGTTTCAATAGCAATCAGCCCCAGCATTTT. Protein: CASSFNSNQPQHF.

Only a few counts were recorded for this clone. V and J are TRBV6-6 and TRBJ2-7; TRBD1 aligns across 8 bases. Germline-derived CDR1 and CDR2 are MNHNY and SVGAGI (reference sequence). V was clipped by 1 base and J by 5 bases; unmatched bases: 7. The CDR3 covers 15 residues. The CDR3 coding sequence is TGTGCCAGCAGTTACTTGCAGGGGGCAATCAACGAGCAGTACTTC. Translation: CASSYLQGAINEQYF.

CDR3 DNA: TGCGCCAGCAGGGCTAGCGGGGGCCTAGCCGATGAGCAGTTCTTC. Its translation is CASRASGGLADEQFF. The chain couples TRBV5-1 to TRBJ2-1, with 10 bases fitting TRBD2. The V gene end was trimmed by 5 bases and the J gene end by 8 bases; junction bases not matched to a gene: 10. Germline CDR1 SGHRS, CDR2 YFSETQ. The CDR3 covers 15 residues. Drawing the rest from reference TRBV5-1 and TRBJ2-1, the complete variable domain is KAGVTQTPRYLIKTRGQQVTLSCSPISGHRSVSWYQQTPGQGLQFLFEYFSETQRNKGNFPGRFSGRQFSNSRSEMNVSTLELGDSALYLCASRASGGLADEQFFGPGTRLTVL.

The chain employs TRBV7-8 and TRBJ2-1; 9 bases align to TRBD2. CDR1 and CDR2 from the germline V gene are SGHVS and FQNEAQ. The CDR3 extends over 15 amino acids. V was pared by 8 bases and J by 1 base, with 6 bases of the junction left unmatched. CDR3 nucleotides: TGTGCCAGCGAAGATAGCGGGGGTTCCTACAATGAGCAGTTCTTC. Its translation: CASEDSGGSYNEQFF.

The chain recombines TRBV19 with TRBJ1-1; 8 nucleotides agree with TRBD1. In germline, CDR1 is LNHDA, CDR2 SQIVND (reference sequence). The trim removed 2 bases at V and 0 bases at J, leaving 5 bases unmatched. The length of the CDR3 is 16 residues. CDR3 in amino acids: CASSIRRTGMNTEAFF. The DNA for the CDR3 is TGTGCCAGTAGTATAAGGCGGACAGGGATGAACACTGAAGCTTTCTTT.